This T cell receptor beta chain appears in the sequencing data of a study of T cell responses to AZD1222 COVID-19 vaccine. Study-level information: Analyses pooled second doses at about 4 or about 12 weeks. Overall study findings and caveats: Most donors were white British, females outnumbered males, and clonal diversity was possibly underestimated. Nearly half of spike-specific TCRs reportedly go after variant regions that carry no mutations. The peak T cell response came first, and repertoires were sampled only after it.

The CDR3 runs 15 residues. Germline CDR1 reads KGHSH; CDR2 reads LQKENI. Trimming at V came to 6 bases and at J to 0 bases, leaving 2 bases not matched to a gene. Only in-frame clones appear in the TCRdb table, and some are missing; sequencing was by immunoSEQ multiplex PCR. This table has approximately 46,000 clones, 60% to 85% appearing once. In regard to this clone: Its target is not known.

The chain recombines TRBV18 with TRBJ2-2; 9 bases fit TRBD1. The sequencing here drew on peripheral blood, taken on day 0 of AZD1222 vaccination. This clonotype was sampled from an adult in good health. The CDR3 region has the DNA TGTGCCAGCTCGCGACAGGGGGCGAACACCGGGGAGCTGTTTTTT. Protein sequence: CASSRQGANTGELFF.